These 6 T cell receptor beta chains came from one sample sequenced in a study of cytomegalovirus exposure and HLA in healthy donors. Clones were read by immunoSEQ multiplex PCR, and TCRdb kept only the in-frame ones, dropping some. The sample includes approximately 270,000 clones, nearly 90% of them seen just once. Sequenced sample: PBMCs. Receptors were obtained from a young woman in good health and CMV-seronegative.

The chain joins TRBV5-4 to TRBJ2-1; 7 bases are shared with TRBD2. CDR1 is SGHNT, CDR2 YYREEE, per germline (reference sequence). The CDR3 has 13 amino acids. J lost 8 bases, V lost 8 bases, and 10 bases had no gene match. As DNA, the CDR3 is TGTGCCAGTAGGACTAGTAATCGTGATGAGCAGTTCTTC. This sequence encodes CASRTSNRDEQFF. The variable domain in full, completed from reference TRBV5-4 and TRBJ2-1, reads ETGVTQSPTHLIKTRGQQVTLRCSSQSGHNTVSWYQQALGQGPQFIFQYYREEENGRGNFPPRFSGLQFPNYSSELNVNALELDDSALYLCASRTSNRDEQFFGPGTRLTVL.

The chain uses TRBV6-5 and TRBJ1-2; the match to TRBD1 covers 8 bases. CDR3 length equals 15 residues. The trim removed 4 bases at V and 7 bases at J, leaving 11 bases unmatched. CDR1 and CDR2 from the germline V gene are MNHEY and SVGAGI. In nucleotides, the CDR3 is TGTGCCAGCAGTTCCGCGACAGGGGCCCCCTCTGGCTACACCTTC. It translates to CASSSATGAPSGYTF.

The chain combines TRBV27 with TRBJ2-1, with D unclear. This CDR3 contains 14 residues. V was shortened by 2 bases and J by 9 bases, with 14 bases between the two germline ends. Germline V gene data show CDR1 as MNHEY and CDR2 as SMNVEV (reference sequence). The CDR3 nucleotides are TGTGCCAGCAGTTTAAGTCTCCGCCCCGGTGAGCAGTTCTTC. Residues: CASSLSLRPGEQFF.

CDR3 DNA sequence: TGTGCCAGCAGCCAAACCGGGGAGACTAATGAAAAACTGTTTTTT. Amino acids: CASSQTGETNEKLFF. The chain links TRBV5-4 to TRBJ1-4; D is ambiguous. V was cut by 4 bases and J by 2 bases, with 12 bases left in between. The CDR3 is 15 amino acids. Germline values: CDR1 SGHNT, CDR2 YYREEE (reference sequence). The variable domain in full, completed from reference TRBV5-4 and TRBJ1-4, reads ETGVTQSPTHLIKTRGQQVTLRCSSQSGHNTVSWYQQALGQGPQFIFQYYREEENGRGNFPPRFSGLQFPNYSSELNVNALELDDSALYLCASSQTGETNEKLFFGSGTQLSVL.

The V gene is TRBV9, the J gene TRBJ2-3; 12 nucleotides align to TRBD2. The germline CDR1 and CDR2 sequences are SGDLS and YYNGEE. This CDR3 has 18 amino acids. V was clipped by 2 bases and J by 0 bases; unmatched bases: 7. The CDR3 sequence: CASSVTSGGRMSTDTQYF. CDR3 nucleotide sequence: TGTGCCAGCAGCGTGACTAGCGGGGGCCGGATGAGCACAGATACGCAGTATTTT. Complete variable domain (other parts from reference TRBV9 and TRBJ2-3): DSGVTQTPKHLITATGQRVTLRCSPRSGDLSVYWYQQSLDQGLQFLIQYYNGEERAKGNILERFSAQQFPDLHSELNLSSLELGDSALYFCASSVTSGGRMSTDTQYFGPGTRLTVL.

The gene calls are TRBV4-3 and TRBJ2-1; TRBD2 is a possible D gene (5 bases). Germline CDR1 and CDR2: LGHNA and YSLEER. Trimming took off 0 bases at V and 12 bases at J, with 12 bases between the two ends. CDR3 length equals 13 residues. Written as DNA, the CDR3 is TGCGCCAGCAGCCAAGATAACGGACTCCGGCAGTTCTTC. Its translation: CASSQDNGLRQFF.